This TCR beta chain was sequenced during a study of T cell responses to AZD1222 COVID-19 vaccine (dated by TCRdb to the early 2020s). Looking at the study overall: TCR sequencing was performed for 233 trial participants, of whom around 210 were given two doses of AZD1222 and some 26 were given two doses of MenACWY control vaccine. Trial participants were enrolled by age into 18-55, 56-69 and 70-plus year subgroups, with roughly 150, 30 and 60 TCR-sequenced participants respectively.

The CDR3 covers 15 residues, taking in both the cysteine and the phenylalanine. The kept DNA is CDR3 alone, 45 bases in frame from the first base. The germline ends are 14 bases apart after V is trimmed by 7 bases and J by 1 base. CDR1 and CDR2 are read off the germline V gene (reference sequence) as MNHEY and SMNVEV. Results the study describes overall, beyond this receptor: Nearly half of unique spike-specific TCRs reportedly recognized epitopes outside regions mutated in the B.1.351 and B.1.1.7 variants. Vaccine-associated CD4 TCRs spanned the whole spike protein, with dominant responses in regions 160-218 and 743-854. Because no day 14 peak-response samples were available, the repertoires could be characterized only after the peak T cell response. After two AZD1222 doses, both the breadth and the depth of spike-specific TCRs were significantly higher than at day 0 and than in MenACWY recipients. Participants were mostly white British and included more females than males, and it was suggested by the authors that clonal diversity may have been underestimated. The 56-69-year group was small, and its depth increase did not reach significance, likely because of low power. Only six AZD1222 recipients were SARS-CoV-2 seropositive at baseline, limiting conclusions about previously exposed vaccinees.

With respect to this clone: The antigen this receptor binds is unknown. Per-base quality was not reported, and no clone a single base away is much larger than it.

The CDR3 regions of human TCRbeta chains were subjected to immunosequencing. In the paper's pipeline: Repertoire TCRs were checked for matches against a reference library of SARS-CoV-2-specific TCRs that had been generated using the MIRA antigen-specificity platform. Breadth was defined as the fraction of unique TCRs that were SARS-CoV-2-associated, and depth was defined as the fraction of total T cells that were SARS-CoV-2-associated. Using the MIRA data, each spike-specific TCR was assigned both to the spike region to which the TCR was reactive and to a CD4 or CD8 class. Log10-transformed breadth and depth values were compared by one-way ANOVA with Sidak's multiple comparisons tests. Held by TCRdb, this immuneACCESS table contains in-frame sequences only and omits some clones. Under half of the omission traces to an unresolved V gene where checked; the cause of the rest is unknown. Clonal size and the V and J genes are those of that table, whereas D and trimming came from the DNA. This sample is represented by around 150,000 clones; 90% to 95% of them were singletons. Around 1.2% of the sample comes from the top ten.

The sample's time point, from its label and the paper: about 28 days (+/-7) after the second vaccine dose. AZD1222 recipients with second doses at about 4 weeks or about 12 weeks were pooled, because spike-specific TCR depth and breadth did not differ between schedules. The vaccinee samples were drawn from two UK trials, COV001 and COV002, one of which was a single-blind randomized controlled phase 2/3 trial testing AZD1222 (ChAdOx1 nCoV-19) in healthy adults. For TCRbeta chain sequencing, PBMC samples from trial participants were taken at day 0 and at day 28 after the second dose. The chain is encoded by TRBV27 joined to TRBJ1-5, with no confidently assigned D gene. The sequence was obtained from an adult who received the AZD1222 COVID-19 vaccine. The sample in question was peripheral blood, obtained 28 days after the second AZD1222 dose. The DNA reads as follows: TGTGCCAGCATGGTGTCCGCTGGCAGCAATCAGCCCCAGCATTTT. Its amino acids are CASMVSAGSNQPQHF.